This entry lists 2 T cell receptor beta chains sequenced from one sample in a study of cytomegalovirus exposure and HLA in healthy donors. Assay used: immunoSEQ multiplex PCR; TCRdb lists only in-frame clones, some missing. Here the sample spans under 250,000 clones, more than 75% being singletons. Sequencing was performed on PBMCs. The receptors were gathered from a man younger than 35 in good health and CMV-seronegative.

The gene calls are TRBV7-9 and TRBJ2-3; 11 positions match TRBD2. Germline V gene data show CDR1 as SEHNR and CDR2 as FQNEAQ (reference sequence). The CDR3 consists of 15 residues. V gave up 4 bases and J gave up 7 bases; unmatched junction bases: 7. The CDR3 DNA follows: TGTGCCAGCAGCTCATTAGCGGGGGGGCCGAATACGCAGTATTTT. It specifies CASSSLAGGPNTQYF. The full variable domain, completed using reference TRBV7-9 and TRBJ2-3, is DTGVSQNPRHKITKRGQNVTFRCDPISEHNRLYWYRQTLGQGPEFLTYFQNEAQLEKSRLLSDRFSAERPKGSFSTLEIQRTEQGDSAMYLCASSSLAGGPNTQYFGPGTRLTVL.

The rearrangement joins TRBV1 to TRBJ2-7; the table gives TRBD2 as D, unverified against the DNA. TRBV1 is an annotated pseudogene. This CDR3 contains 14 residues. CDR3 sequence (DNA): TGCACCAGCAGCCAGGGTCGGGTTCCCTACGAGCAGTACTTC. Translating gives CTSSQGRVPYEQYF.